These 18 T cell receptor beta chains were sequenced from one sample in a study of blood T cell repertoires in COVID-19. Assay: immunoSEQ multiplex PCR; the TCRdb copy retains only in-frame clones and omits some. The sample yields hundreds of thousands of clones, about three quarters seen once. Sequenced: peripheral blood. All receptors derive from a woman at least 80 years old with acute or convalescent COVID-19.

The chain combines TRBV25-1 with TRBJ2-2, with D maybe TRBD2 (6 bases). CDR1 MGHDK and CDR2 SYGVNS come from the germline V gene. Trimming removed 4 bases at V and 4 bases at J, with 13 bases between. CDR3 length: 15 amino acids. CDR3 sequence: CASSAPVGGTGELFF. The CDR3 bases are TGTGCCAGCAGTGCTCCAGTGGGAGGCACCGGGGAGCTGTTTTTT. Drawing the rest from reference TRBV25-1 and TRBJ2-2, the complete variable domain is EADIYQTPRYLVIGTGKKITLECSQTMGHDKMYWYQQDPGMELHLIHYSYGVNSTEKGDLSSESTVSRIRTEHFPLTLESARPSHTSQYLCASSAPVGGTGELFFGEGSRLTVL.

In this sample, this clone turned up many times. The CDR3 DNA sequence: TGTGCCAGCAGCTTGGGGCCCGGGACAGGGTACCAAGAGACCCAGTACTTC. Translation: CASSLGPGTGYQETQYF. This chain links TRBV5-5 with TRBJ2-5; 9 bases fit TRBD1. Germline CDR1 SGHKS, CDR2 YYEKEE (reference sequence). This CDR3 has 17 residues. V trimming: 0 bases; J trimming: 0 bases; junction bases outside the gene matches: 6.

J is TRBJ1-1 and V is TRBV6-5; no clear D. The CDR3 covers 13 residues. Germline V gene lookup returns CDR1 MNHEY and CDR2 SVGAGI. V lost 0 bases and J 8 bases, leaving 10 bases between the germline ends. CDR3 residues: CASSYSMWQEAFF. Here the CDR3 DNA reads TGTGCCAGCAGTTACTCGATGTGGCAGGAAGCTTTCTTT.

The rearrangement links TRBV5-6 to TRBJ2-5; TRBD2 might be the D (5 bases). Germline loops: CDR1 SGHDT, CDR2 YYEEEE. The CDR3 length is 15 residues. V was shortened by 6 bases and J by 2 bases, with 17 bases between the two germline ends. In DNA form, the CDR3 reads TGTGCCAGCACCCTGGAGGCTCGGGGTCAAGAGACCCAGTACTTC. Translation gives CASTLEARGQETQYF.

Concerning this clone: This sample also contains other DNA sequences that code for the same CDR3. The chain links TRBV5-1 to TRBJ1-2; 9 bases agree with TRBD1. The CDR3 covers 14 residues. Germline V gives CDR1 SGHRS, CDR2 YFSETQ. V dropped 4 bases and J dropped 7; count of bases not matched to a gene: 8. The CDR3 spells CASSLGQGHGGYTF. Written as DNA, the CDR3 is TGCGCCAGCAGCCTAGGACAGGGGCATGGTGGCTACACCTTC.

The chain combines TRBV6-5 with TRBJ1-6; 10 bases are shared with TRBD1. Trimming removed 5 bases from V and 10 bases from J; junction bases left unmatched: 8. The CDR3 spans 15 residues. Germline lookup yields CDR1 MNHEY and CDR2 SVGAGI. The CDR3 DNA follows: TGTGCCAGCAGTCCGCCGGGACAGGGGAAGTCACCCCTCCACTTT. This translates into CASSPPGQGKSPLHF.

The chain joins TRBV5-1 to TRBJ2-7; 8 bases line up with TRBD1. The V and J ends lost 4 bases and 3 bases, in that order; junction bases with no gene match: 6. Per the germline V gene, CDR1 is SGHRS and CDR2 is YFSETQ. The CDR3 runs to 14 residues. This chain's CDR3 is CASSAGGLSYEQYF. DNA for the CDR3: TGCGCCAGCAGCGCAGGGGGCTTGAGCTACGAGCAGTACTTC.

The V gene is TRBV5-6, the J gene TRBJ1-1; 7 nucleotides line up with TRBD1. Germline CDR1 and CDR2: SGHDT and YYEEEE. J was trimmed by 1 base and V by 0 bases; bases with no gene match: 3. The CDR3 sequence is 15 residues long. For the CDR3, the DNA is TGTGCCAGCAGCTTGGAGGGGGCGGCGAACACTGAAGCTTTCTTT. It specifies CASSLEGAANTEAFF. The whole variable domain, remainder taken from reference TRBV5-6 and TRBJ1-1, is DAGVTQSPTHLIKTRGQQVTLRCSPKSGHDTVSWYQQALGQGPQFIFQYYEEEERQRGNFPDRFSGHQFPNYSSELNVNALLLGDSALYLCASSLEGAANTEAFFGQGTRLTVV.

The rearrangement uses TRBV6-5 and TRBJ2-1; 9 bases are a match to TRBD2. This CDR3 region has 15 residues. CDR1 MNHEY and CDR2 SVGAGI come from the germline V gene. V shed 6 bases, J shed 8 bases, and the junction held 11 bases outside the gene matches. The CDR3 sequence is CASRMSGTSNHEQFF. DNA of the CDR3: TGTGCCAGCAGAATGTCCGGGACTAGCAACCATGAGCAGTTCTTC.

V gene TRBV7-2 combines with J gene TRBJ2-3; TRBD2 agrees at 7 bases. J was trimmed by 2 bases and V by 3 bases; bases with no gene match: 5. CDR3 length: 15 amino acids. Germline assignment: CDR1 SGHTA and CDR2 FQGNSA. In nucleotides, the CDR3 is TGTGCCAGCAGCTTCCAGCGGGGAAACACAGATACGCAGTATTTT. Translating gives CASSFQRGNTDTQYF.

V gene TRBV10-3 combines with J gene TRBJ1-1; 11 positions match TRBD1. CDR1 is ENHRY and CDR2 is SYGVKD in the germline V gene. With V trimmed by 4 bases and J by 1 base, 11 bases remained unmatched. The CDR3 is 18 amino acids. CDR3 in DNA: TGTGCCATCAGTGTCAACCGGGACAGGGGGAGGCGGAACACTGAAGCTTTCTTT. The encoded protein is CAISVNRDRGRRNTEAFF.

The V call is TRBV7-9, the J call TRBJ1-4, with a possible D match to TRBD1 (6 bases). CDR1 and CDR2 from the germline V gene are SEHNR and FQNEAQ (reference sequence). The V and J ends lost 5 bases and 3 bases respectively, with 13 bases between them. The CDR3 extends over 15 amino acids. The CDR3 DNA sequence: TGTGCCAGCAGCGTCAAACAGGGCCCTAATGAAAAACTGTTTTTT. Encoded protein: CASSVKQGPNEKLFF.

This chain connects TRBV6-5 to TRBJ2-1; 9 bases align to TRBD2. Losses at the gene ends were 2 bases for V and 10 bases for J; bases not matched to a gene: 12. The CDR3 has 16 amino acids. Germline values: CDR1 MNHEY, CDR2 SVGAGI. CDR3 residues: CASSYMTSGPLREQFF. CDR3 nucleotide sequence: TGTGCCAGCAGTTACATGACTAGCGGCCCCCTTAGGGAGCAGTTCTTC.

The CDR3 spells CASSSLTGMYGYTF. For the CDR3, the DNA is TGTGCCAGCAGTTCCTTGACAGGGATGTATGGCTACACCTTC. The V call is TRBV6-5, the J call TRBJ1-2; 7 bases are shared with TRBD1. This CDR3 comprises 14 residues. Germline CDR1 and CDR2: MNHEY and SVGAGI. The V gene end was trimmed by 4 bases and the J gene end by 5 bases; junction bases not matched to a gene: 7.

The rearrangement uses TRBV6-2 or TRBV6-3 and TRBJ1-5, with TRBD1 matching 12 bases. Trimming removed 3 bases from V and 2 bases from J; junction bases left unmatched: 11. The germline gives CDR1 MNHEY, CDR2 SVGEGT. This CDR3 region has 19 residues. The CDR3 bases are TGTGCCAGCAGTTATCAAATCGGGACAGGGGGCTTAGGCAATCAGCCCCAGCATTTT. It yields the protein CASSYQIGTGGLGNQPQHF.

The chain has TRBV2 and TRBJ2-5; 9 bases map to TRBD1. Germline CDR1 is SNHLY and CDR2 is FYNNEI. Trimming cost V 6 bases and J 1 base; bases outside gene matches: 9. This CDR3 comprises 16 residues. The CDR3 nucleotides read TGTGCCAGCAGAAAAACCGGGACAGGGACCCAAGAGACCCAGTACTTC. Its protein product is CASRKTGTGTQETQYF.

The rearrangement joins TRBV18 to TRBJ2-7, with 9 bases that match TRBD1. V shed 2 bases and J 4 bases; nucleotides not matched to a gene: 3. The germline V gene encodes CDR1 KGHSH and CDR2 LQKENI. The CDR3 is 14 amino acids. DNA for the CDR3: TGTGCCAGCTCACCAGGGACAGGGAAATACGAGCAGTACTTC. Its protein product is CASSPGTGKYEQYF. Filled out from reference TRBV18 and TRBJ2-7, the complete variable domain reads NAGVMQNPRHLVRRRGQEARLRCSPMKGHSHVYWYRQLPEEGLKFMVYLQKENIIDESGMPKERFSAEFPKEGPSILRIQQVVRGDSAAYFCASSPGTGKYEQYFGPGTRLTVT.

For this clone: Other DNA sequences from this sample encode an identical CDR3 as well. The CDR3 nucleotides are TGCGCCAGCAGCCCCCGGACAGGGAACACCGGGGAGCTGTTTTTT. Amino acid sequence: CASSPRTGNTGELFF. This chain joins TRBV5-1 and TRBJ2-2, with 7 bases matching TRBD1. Trimming removed 4 bases from V and 1 base from J; junction bases left unmatched: 4. The CDR3 covers 15 residues. The germline V gene has CDR1 SGHRS and CDR2 YFSETQ.